The present entry profiles one T cell receptor beta chain with its context. These data belong to a study of T cell repertoires in ileal Crohn's disease. Assay: immunoSEQ multiplex PCR; the TCRdb copy retains only in-frame clones and omits some. The table records more than 11,000 clones, roughly 80% of them present only once. The germline V gene has CDR1 GTSNPN and CDR2 SVGIG (reference sequence). The CDR3 has 14 residues. V lost 6 bases, J lost 5 bases, and 7 bases stayed unmatched. Time point denoted: inflamed ileum from the surgical specimen. Sequencing input: ileal tissue. This rearrangement joins TRBV30 to TRBJ2-3; 11 bases are shared with TRBD2. This TCR derives from an adult with Crohn's disease. The CDR3 sequence: CACNSGGVGDTQYF. CDR3 in DNA: TGTGCCTGTAATAGCGGGGGGGTCGGAGATACGCAGTATTTT.